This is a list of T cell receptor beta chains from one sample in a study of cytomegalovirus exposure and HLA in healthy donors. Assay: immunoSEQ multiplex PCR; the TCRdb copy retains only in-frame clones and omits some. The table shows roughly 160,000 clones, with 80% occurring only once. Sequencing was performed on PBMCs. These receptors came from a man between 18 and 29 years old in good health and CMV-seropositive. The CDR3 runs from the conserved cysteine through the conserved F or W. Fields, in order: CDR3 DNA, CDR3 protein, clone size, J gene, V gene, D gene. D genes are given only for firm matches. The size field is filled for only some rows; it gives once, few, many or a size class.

TGTGCCAGCAGCTTATTTGCAGGTTTCGCAGATACGCAGTATTTT	CASSLFAGFADTQYF	-	TRBJ2-3	TRBV7-6	-
TGTGCCATCAGTGAGCCGGACAGGGGGAATGCTTTCTTT	CAISEPDRGNAFF	-	TRBJ1-1	TRBV10-3	TRBD1
TGTGCCTGGAGTGTCGGCGCGGGGGGGGAGCAGTACTTC	CAWSVGAGGEQYF	few	TRBJ2-7	TRBV30	TRBD2
TGTGCCAGCAGTTTCCGCGGGGGTAATTCACCCCTCCACTTT	CASSFRGGNSPLHF	-	TRBJ1-6	TRBV27	-
TGTGCCAGCAGCTGGACAGGGGGATCCTTTAATTCACCCCTCCACTTT	CASSWTGGSFNSPLHF	-	TRBJ1-6	TRBV7-2	TRBD1
TGTGCCAGCAGAAGGGGCACCGGGGAGCTGTTTTTT	CASRRGTGELFF	-	TRBJ2-2	TRBV6-5	-
TGTGCCAGCAAGCGGGAGAGTCAGACCGGGGAGCTGTTTTTT	CASKRESQTGELFF	few	TRBJ2-2	TRBV27	TRBD2
TGCGCCAGCAGCTTGGGGGCCCAGAACACTGAAGCTTTCTTT	CASSLGAQNTEAFF	once	TRBJ1-1	TRBV5-1	-
TGTGCCAGGAGAGGGGGCTTAGGTCCCGGGGCCAACGTCCTGACTTTC	CARRGGLGPGANVLTF	-	TRBJ2-6	TRBV9	TRBD1
TGTGCCAGCAGCTTAGATTTGGGGGGTAATTCACCCCTCCACTTT	CASSLDLGGNSPLHF	-	TRBJ1-6	TRBV7-7	-
TGCGCCAGCAGCTTGGCAGGGTTTAATGAGCAGTTCTTC	CASSLAGFNEQFF	-	TRBJ2-1	TRBV5-1	-
TGCGCCAGCAGCCCCACTAGCGGGGGGAACACCGGGGAGCTGTTTTTT	CASSPTSGGNTGELFF	few	TRBJ2-2	TRBV5-1	TRBD2
TGTGCCAGCAGCAACTTCTGGGTTTTAGTGGGGACAGGACAGGGCTCTACTCAGCCCCAGCATTTT	CASSNFWVLVGTGQGSTQPQHF	-	TRBJ1-5	TRBV21-1	-
TGTGCCAGCAGCTTGGAAGCGGGGGACCCGATCACCGGGGAGCTGTTTTTT	CASSLEAGDPITGELFF	-	TRBJ2-2	TRBV5-4	TRBD2
TGTGCCATCACTATGATTACACCAAAGGGGTCCTACGAGCAGTACTTC	CAITMITPKGSYEQYF	-	TRBJ2-7	TRBV10-3	-
TGCGCCAGCAGCTACGGACTAGCGGGATTGAATGAGCAGTTCTTC	CASSYGLAGLNEQFF	-	TRBJ2-1	TRBV5-1	TRBD2
TGTGCCAGCGGGACAGGGTGGGGCACCGGGGAGCTGTTTTTT	CASGTGWGTGELFF	-	TRBJ2-2	TRBV5-4	TRBD1
TGTGCCAGTGGCGGAGCGGGCTGGACTGAAGCTTTCTTT	CASGGAGWTEAFF	-	TRBJ1-1	TRBV27	-
TGCAGCCCAACCGGGGGGAACACTGAAGCTTTCTTT	CSPTGGNTEAFF	-	TRBJ1-1	TRBV29-1	-
TGTGCCAGCAGAGACCACAGGGGATTAGGCACTGAAGCTTTCTTT	CASRDHRGLGTEAFF	-	TRBJ1-1	TRBV14	TRBD1
TGTGCCAGCAGTTTATCGCTTCCGGGACAGGGAGGGTGGACCCAGTACTTC	CASSLSLPGQGGWTQYF	-	TRBJ2-5	TRBV27	TRBD1
TGTGCCATCAGTGAGTCGACACAGGAGGGCTACACCTTC	CAISESTQEGYTF	-	TRBJ1-2	TRBV10-3	-
TGTGCCAGCAGACCTTGGGCGGGGGCCCCCTACGAGCAGTACTTC	CASRPWAGAPYEQYF	-	TRBJ2-7	TRBV27	-
TGTGCCAGCAGTGGGGCGGGGAATTCCTACGAGCAGTACTTC	CASSGAGNSYEQYF	-	TRBJ2-7	TRBV2	-
TGTGCCAGCAAGAGACAGGGAATTTGGGATGAGCAGTTCTTC	CASKRQGIWDEQFF	-	TRBJ2-1	TRBV5-5	TRBD1
TGCGCCAGCAGCTTCCCAAGCGAGACCCAGTACTTC	CASSFPSETQYF	-	TRBJ2-5	TRBV5-1	-
TGTGCCAGCAGCTTAGGCCTGGGGACAGGGGGATGGGAGCAGTTCTTC	CASSLGLGTGGWEQFF	once	TRBJ2-1	TRBV13	TRBD1